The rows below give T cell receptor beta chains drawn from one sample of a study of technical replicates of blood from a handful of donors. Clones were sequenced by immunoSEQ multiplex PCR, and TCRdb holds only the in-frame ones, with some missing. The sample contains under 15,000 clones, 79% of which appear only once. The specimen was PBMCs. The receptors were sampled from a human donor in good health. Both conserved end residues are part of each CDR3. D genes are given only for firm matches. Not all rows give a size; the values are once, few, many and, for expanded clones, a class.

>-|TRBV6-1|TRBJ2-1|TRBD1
TGTGCCAGCAGTGAGGGGACAGGGGGCTACAATGAGCAGTTCTTC
CASSEGTGGYNEQFF
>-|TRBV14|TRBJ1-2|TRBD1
TGTGCCAGCAGCGGAGGGACAGGGGGCAAGAATGGCTACACCTTC
CASSGGTGGKNGYTF
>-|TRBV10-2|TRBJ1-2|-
TGCGCCAGCCTAGATAACAAGATCGGGGGCTACACCTTC
CASLDNKIGGYTF
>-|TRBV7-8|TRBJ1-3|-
TGTGCCAGCAGCTTAGCCCAACAGGGATCAGGTGGAAACACCATATATTTT
CASSLAQQGSGGNTIYF
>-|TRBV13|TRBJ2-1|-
TGTGCCAGCAGCCAGTGGGGGGACAATGAGCAGTTCTTC
CASSQWGDNEQFF
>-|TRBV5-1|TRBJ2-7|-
TGCGCCAGCGCGCCGACTTCCTCCTACGAGCAGTACTTC
CASAPTSSYEQYF
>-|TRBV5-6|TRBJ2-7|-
TGTGCCAGCACCCTAGGTGGCACTCACTACGAGCAGTACTTC
CASTLGGTHYEQYF
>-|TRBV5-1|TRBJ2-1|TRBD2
TGCGCCAGCAGCTTGGTGGGCGGGAGGGCCGACAATGAGCAGTTCTTC
CASSLVGGRADNEQFF
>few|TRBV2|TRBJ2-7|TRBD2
TGTGCCAGCACGATAGGACTAGCGGGTAACGAGCAGTACTTC
CASTIGLAGNEQYF
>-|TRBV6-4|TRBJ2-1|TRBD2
TGTGCCAGCAGTGAGCTAGCGGGAGAGCGCAATGAGCAGTTCTTC
CASSELAGERNEQFF
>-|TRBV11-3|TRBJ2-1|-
TGTGCCAGCAGCATGACTAGTGGGAATGAGCAGTTCTTC
CASSMTSGNEQFF
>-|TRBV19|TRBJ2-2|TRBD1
TGTGCCAGTAGTAGGACAGGGGGCACCGGGGAGCTGTTTTTT
CASSRTGGTGELFF
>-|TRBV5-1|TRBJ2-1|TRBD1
TGCGCCAGCAGCTTGGGGCAGGGGGCGATCGATGAGCAGTTCTTC
CASSLGQGAIDEQFF
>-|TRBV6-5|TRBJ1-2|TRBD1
TGTGCCAGCAGACCTCGTCCGGACAGGAGCTATGGCTACACCTTC
CASRPRPDRSYGYTF
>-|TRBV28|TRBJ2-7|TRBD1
TGTGCCAGCACGGGACAGACGAACTACGAGCAGTACTTC
CASTGQTNYEQYF
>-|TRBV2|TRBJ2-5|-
TGTGCCAGCAGTTCGATGAGGGAGACCCAGTACTTC
CASSSMRETQYF
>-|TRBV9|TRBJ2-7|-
TGTGCCAGCAGCGTAGAGGGGGTAGACGAGCAGTACTTC
CASSVEGVDEQYF
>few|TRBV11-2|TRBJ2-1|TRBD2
TGTGCCAGCAGCTTAACCCTAGATCTAGCGGGTAACCACAATGAGCAGTTCTTC
CASSLTLDLAGNHNEQFF
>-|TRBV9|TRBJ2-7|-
TGTGCCAGCAGCGCGAGGAGGGACCCGGACAACTACGAGCAGTACTTC
CASSARRDPDNYEQYF
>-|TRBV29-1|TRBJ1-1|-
TGCAGCGTAGCAGGGTTCCTGAACACTGAAGCTTTCTTT
CSVAGFLNTEAFF
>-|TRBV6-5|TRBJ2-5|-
TGTGCCAGCTCAATCACAGGTGGGGTGGCGGAGACCCAGTACTTC
CASSITGGVAETQYF
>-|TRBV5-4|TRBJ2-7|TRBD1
TGTGCCAGCAGCGAGAGGGACAGAACCTACGAGCAGTACTTC
CASSERDRTYEQYF
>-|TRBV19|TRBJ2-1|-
TGTGCCAGTAGTATAGCCGGGAGCTCAAGGAATGAGCAGTTCTTC
CASSIAGSSRNEQFF
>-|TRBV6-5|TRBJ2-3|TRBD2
TGTGCCAGCAGTTCACTAGCGGGAGGAGATACGCAGTATTTT
CASSSLAGGDTQYF
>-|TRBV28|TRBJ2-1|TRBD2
TGTGCCAGCAGTTTGAACCTAGCGGGAGGGCGGGAGCAGTTCTTC
CASSLNLAGGREQFF
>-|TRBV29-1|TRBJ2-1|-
TGCAGCGTCGGGACTCCGCACGATGAGCAGTTCTTC
CSVGTPHDEQFF
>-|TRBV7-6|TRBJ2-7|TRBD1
TGTGCCAGCAGCTACGGGACAGCTACCTACGAGCAGTACTTC
CASSYGTATYEQYF
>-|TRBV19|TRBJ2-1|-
TGTGCCAGTAGTACGCGAACCTACAATGAGCAGTTCTTC
CASSTRTYNEQFF
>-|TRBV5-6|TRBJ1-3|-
TGTGCCAGCAGCTTGTGGGGCGAAGGAAACACCATATATTTT
CASSLWGEGNTIYF
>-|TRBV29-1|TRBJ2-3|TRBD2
TGCAGCGTGGCTAGGGGCCTAGCGGGAGTCACAGATACGCAGTATTTT
CSVARGLAGVTDTQYF
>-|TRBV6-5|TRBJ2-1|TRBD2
TGTGCCAGCAGTTTCAAAGCGGGAGGTAATGAGCAGTTCTTC
CASSFKAGGNEQFF
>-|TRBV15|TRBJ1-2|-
TGTGCCACCAGCAGAGATCGGTCCAGGAGGACTAACTATGGCTACACCTTC
CATSRDRSRRTNYGYTF
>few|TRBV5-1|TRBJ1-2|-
TGCGCCAGCAGCTTGGACGGGGTTCCTGCCTATGGCTACACCTTC
CASSLDGVPAYGYTF
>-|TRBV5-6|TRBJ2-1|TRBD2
TGTGCCAGCAGCTTGGCCCGGGGTAGCGGGAGGGACTACAATGAGCAGTTCTTC
CASSLARGSGRDYNEQFF
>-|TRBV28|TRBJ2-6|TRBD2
TGTGCCAGCAGACAAGCGGGAGGCCCCTCTGGGGCCAACGTCCTGACTTTC
CASRQAGGPSGANVLTF
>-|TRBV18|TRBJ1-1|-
TGTGCCAGCTCACCTCTCGGTCGGACTGAAGCTTTCTTT
CASSPLGRTEAFF
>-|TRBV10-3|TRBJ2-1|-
TGTGCCATCAGGAGACAGGCCCTACGGGATGAGCAGTTCTTC
CAIRRQALRDEQFF
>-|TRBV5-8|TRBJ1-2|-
TGTGCCAGCAGCCCAGGACTGGGCAACTATGGCTACACCTTC
CASSPGLGNYGYTF
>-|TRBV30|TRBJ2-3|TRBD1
TGTGCCTGGACCCGTGGGACAGACATCACAGATACGCAGTATTTT
CAWTRGTDITDTQYF
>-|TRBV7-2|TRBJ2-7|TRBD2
TGTGCCAGCAGCTCCTCTAGCGGGTCCTCCTACGAGCAGTACTTC
CASSSSSGSSYEQYF
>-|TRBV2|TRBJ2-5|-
TGTGCCAGCAGTGTAGGACAGAAACAAGAGACCCAGTACTTC
CASSVGQKQETQYF
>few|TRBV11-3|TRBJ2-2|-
TGTGCCAGCAGCAGCAAACTAGGTACCGGGGAGCTGTTTTTT
CASSSKLGTGELFF
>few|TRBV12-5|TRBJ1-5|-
TGTGCTAGTGGTTTGGTAGGGGGATCTGGCAATCAGCCCCAGCATTTT
CASGLVGGSGNQPQHF
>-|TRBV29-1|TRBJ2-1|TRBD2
TGCAGCGCCGGGACTAGCCGCCAGAGCTCCTACAATGAGCAGTTCTTC
CSAGTSRQSSYNEQFF
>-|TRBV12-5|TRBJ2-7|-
TGTGCTAGTGGTTTGGCACAAGGAGCGGGCGGGCCCTACGAGCAGTACTTC
CASGLAQGAGGPYEQYF
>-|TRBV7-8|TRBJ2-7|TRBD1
TGTGCCAGCAGCGCCCGACAGGGAACCTACGAGCAGTACTTC
CASSARQGTYEQYF
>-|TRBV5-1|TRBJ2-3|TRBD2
TGCGCCAGCAGCCCCTCTCGGACTAGCGGGAGGATGGGCACAGATACGCAGTATTTT
CASSPSRTSGRMGTDTQYF
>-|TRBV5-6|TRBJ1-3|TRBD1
TGTGCCAGCAGCGAAAAACAGGGGTTCGGAAACACCATATATTTT
CASSEKQGFGNTIYF